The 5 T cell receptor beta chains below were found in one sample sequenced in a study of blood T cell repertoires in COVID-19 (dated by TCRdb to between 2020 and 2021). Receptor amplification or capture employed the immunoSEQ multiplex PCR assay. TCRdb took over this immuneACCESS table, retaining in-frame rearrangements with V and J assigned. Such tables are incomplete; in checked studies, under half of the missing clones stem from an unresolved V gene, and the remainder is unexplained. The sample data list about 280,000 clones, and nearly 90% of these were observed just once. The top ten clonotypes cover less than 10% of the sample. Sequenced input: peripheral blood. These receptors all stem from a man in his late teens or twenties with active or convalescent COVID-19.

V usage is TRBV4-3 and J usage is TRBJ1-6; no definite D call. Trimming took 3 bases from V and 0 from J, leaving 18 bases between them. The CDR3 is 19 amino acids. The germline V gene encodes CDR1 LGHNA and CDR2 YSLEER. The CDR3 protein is CASSHNLSGESSYNSPLHF. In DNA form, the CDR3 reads TGCGCCAGCAGCCATAACCTAAGCGGAGAGAGCTCCTATAATTCACCCCTCCACTTT.

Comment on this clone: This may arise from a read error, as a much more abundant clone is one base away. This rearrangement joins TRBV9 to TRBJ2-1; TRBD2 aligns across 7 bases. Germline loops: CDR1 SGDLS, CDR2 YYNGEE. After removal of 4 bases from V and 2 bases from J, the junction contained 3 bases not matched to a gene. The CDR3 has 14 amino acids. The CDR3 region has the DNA TGTGCCAGCAGCCCCGGGGGGACCTACAATGAGCAGTTCTTC. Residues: CASSPGGTYNEQFF.

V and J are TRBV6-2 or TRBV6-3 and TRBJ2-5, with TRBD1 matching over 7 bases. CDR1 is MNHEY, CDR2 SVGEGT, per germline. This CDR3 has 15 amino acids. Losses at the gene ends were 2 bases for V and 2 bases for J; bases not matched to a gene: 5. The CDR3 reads CASSYRSGQQETQYF. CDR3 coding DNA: TGTGCCAGCAGTTACAGGTCGGGACAGCAAGAGACCCAGTACTTC.

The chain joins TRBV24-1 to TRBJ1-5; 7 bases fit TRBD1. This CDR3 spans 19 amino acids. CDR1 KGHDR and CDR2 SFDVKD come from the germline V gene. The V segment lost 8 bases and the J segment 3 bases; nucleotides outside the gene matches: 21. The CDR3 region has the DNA TGTGCCACCACTATCCCCGAGGATGGACAGGCGGGGCACAATCAGCCCCAGCATTTT. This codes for CATTIPEDGQAGHNQPQHF.

CDR3 nucleotides: TGTGCCAGCAGTGAAACAGGGGGCGGGGAGACCCAGTACTTC. This gives the protein CASSETGGGETQYF. The chain has TRBV27 and TRBJ2-5, with TRBD1 matching 9 bases. This CDR3 comprises 14 residues. Germline assignment: CDR1 MNHEY and CDR2 SMNVEV (reference sequence). V gave up 5 bases and J gave up 5 bases; unmatched junction bases: 6.